One sample yielded the 18 T cell receptor beta chains listed below, sequenced in a study of metastatic and nonmetastatic thyroid tumors (dated by TCRdb to 2019 to 2021). The protocol used for the library was PCR. Sequencing relied on an Illumina HiSeq 4000. TCRdb took the public reads, trimmed them with fastp at Q25, ran MiXCR for clone calling and kept in-frame beta chains. The sample includes 30,000 to 35,000 clones, with 15% observed a single time. The ten largest account for around 19% of the sample. Before undergoing thyroid surgery, none of the patients had been given any kind of treatment. The sample consisted of blood. The source of these receptors is a male donor with papillary thyroid cancer or a benign thyroid nodule (not recorded which). Some clones in this sample may be carry-over from other donors' samples.

This clone is labeled medium-sized. The chain couples TRBV2 to TRBJ2-1; 7 bases are shared with TRBD2. Germline-derived CDR1 and CDR2 are SNHLY and FYNNEI. The CDR3 spans 12 residues. With V trimmed by 8 bases and J by 8 bases, 6 bases remained unmatched. The CDR3 DNA reads TGTGCCAGCGCGGGAGAGGGGTATGAGCAGTTCTTC. Translating gives CASAGEGYEQFF.

This clone was picked up many times. The rearrangement joins TRBV18 to TRBJ2-7, with unresolved D. V was shortened by 1 base and J by 7 bases, with 8 bases between the two germline ends. This CDR3 comprises 12 residues. Germline CDR1 and CDR2: KGHSH and LQKENI. The CDR3 here is CASSPQGHEQYF. Here the CDR3 DNA reads TGTGCCAGCTCACCACAGGGTCATGAGCAGTACTTC.

The table lists this clone with many counts. The J gene is TRBJ2-7, the V gene TRBV7-9; maybe TRBD2 (6 bases). Deletions cut 8 bases from V and 0 bases from J, with 14 bases between. The CDR3 is 14 amino acids. Germline V CDR1 and CDR2: SEHNR, FQNEAQ (reference sequence). The CDR3 coding sequence is TGTGCCAGCGGGCGGGACGGAAGCTCCTACGAGCAGTACTTC. This translates into CASGRDGSSYEQYF.

In this sample, this clone turned up a few times. Possible read error: a much larger clone is one base away. This chain joins TRBV20-1 and TRBJ2-2; TRBD2 agrees at 10 bases. J lost 7 bases, V lost 3 bases, and 14 bases had no gene match. Germline assignment: CDR1 DFQATT and CDR2 SNEGSKA (reference sequence). CDR3 length equals 17 residues. The CDR3 reads CSASSLAGVSGSGELFF. CDR3 nucleotide sequence: TGCAGTGCTAGTAGTCTAGCGGGAGTCTCGGGCAGCGGGGAGCTGTTTTTT.

J is TRBJ1-5 and V is TRBV6-1, with D possibly matching TRBD1 (5 bases). This CDR3 spans 15 amino acids. Germline lookup yields CDR1 MNHNS and CDR2 SASEGT. Trimming cost V 4 bases and J 5 bases, with 15 bases left between them. The CDR3 bases are TGTGCCAGCAGTGCGCAGGGCAGAAATGATCAGCCCCAGCATTTT. Encoded protein: CASSAQGRNDQPQHF.

For this clone: As the CDR3 is not closed by the conserved phenylalanine or tryptophan, this likely results from a read error. CDR3 nucleotide sequence: TGTGCCATCAGTCCCGGACAGGATTATGGCTACACCGTC. Residues: CAISPGQDYGYTV. This chain uses TRBV6-1 with TRBJ1-2; 7 bases match TRBD1. Germline V CDR1 and CDR2: MNHNS, SASEGT. The CDR3 loop spans 13 amino acids.

In its sample, this clone was seen many times. The V gene is TRBV9, the J gene TRBJ1-3, with D possibly TRBD1 on 6 matching bases. Trimming removed 1 base from V and 4 bases from J, with 9 bases in between. Germline CDR1 SGDLS, CDR2 YYNGEE. The CDR3 extends over 14 amino acids. The CDR3 protein is CASSVSTGGNTIYF. DNA for the CDR3: TGTGCCAGCAGCGTATCAACAGGGGGAAACACCATATATTTT.

A few counts support this clone. The chain uses TRBV6-2 or TRBV6-3 and TRBJ2-5; no reliable D call. In germline, CDR1 is MNHEY, CDR2 SVGEGT. V lost 0 bases to trimming and J lost 5 bases, with 10 bases between them. This CDR3 is 14 amino acids long. CDR3 sequence reads: CASSYSANGETQYF. Written as DNA, the CDR3 is TGTGCCAGCAGTTACTCGGCGAACGGGGAGACCCAGTACTTC.

This clone was detected many times. The junction departs from the called germline gene at one end, perhaps through a read error. The chain carries TRBV20-1 and TRBJ2-1; 9 bases are shared with TRBD2. Germline V gene data show CDR1 as DFQATT and CDR2 as SNEGSKA (reference sequence). The CDR3 spans 11 residues. The DNA for the CDR3 is TGCAGTGCTAGAGGTACAGGACTAGCGCTGTTC. Translating gives CSARGTGLALF.

This clone was seen many times. The sample has other DNA sequences that encode this CDR3 too. The gene calls are TRBV28 and TRBJ2-3; 12 nucleotides line up with TRBD1. The CDR3 covers 17 residues. Germline CDR1 is MDHEN and CDR2 is SYDVKM. V dropped 7 bases and J dropped 2; count of bases not matched to a gene: 10. This CDR3 reads CASTSGQGAGVTDTQYF. The CDR3, as DNA: TGTGCCAGCACCTCGGGACAGGGGGCTGGTGTCACAGATACGCAGTATTTT.

This clone was observed at least ten times. CDR3 loop: CASSIRDRNQPQHF. The CDR3, as DNA: TGTGCCAGTAGTATCCGGGACAGAAATCAGCCCCAGCATTTT. This chain links TRBV19 with TRBJ1-5, with 7 bases lining up with TRBD1. CDR1 and CDR2 (germline): LNHDA, SQIVND (reference sequence). The CDR3 runs 14 residues. The V segment lost 3 bases and the J segment 4 bases; nucleotides outside the gene matches: 3.

V is TRBV6-1 and J is TRBJ2-7; D might be TRBD2 (5 bases). Germline V gene lookup returns CDR1 MNHNS and CDR2 SASEGT. V was pared by 1 base and J by 2 bases, with 9 bases between. This CDR3 contains 14 residues. As DNA, the CDR3 is TGTGCCAGCAGTGAAGAGCGGCTTGCCTACGAGCAGTACTTC. It specifies CASSEERLAYEQYF.

This clone occurred many times. This chain uses TRBV5-1 with TRBJ2-3; TRBD1 aligns across 9 bases. V shed 5 bases and J 4 bases; nucleotides not matched to a gene: 8. Germline V gives CDR1 SGHRS, CDR2 YFSETQ. The CDR3 has 15 residues. CDR3 in DNA: TGCGCCAGCAGTTTTACAGGGGGCAGGGCAGATACGCAGTATTTT. Translating gives CASSFTGGRADTQYF.

This clone was recorded many times. The chain is built from TRBV7-9 and TRBJ2-6, with D possibly matching TRBD1 (5 bases). The CDR3 has 16 residues. Per the germline V gene, CDR1 is SEHNR and CDR2 is FQNEAQ (reference sequence). Trimming removed 11 bases at V and 0 bases at J, with 17 bases between. The CDR3 region is CAGLMDTRSGANVLTF. CDR3 nucleotide sequence: TGTGCCGGGCTGATGGACACCCGCTCTGGGGCCAACGTCCTGACTTTC. Full variable domain (outside the CDR3, taken from reference TRBV7-9 and TRBJ2-6): DTGVSQNPRHKITKRGQNVTFRCDPISEHNRLYWYRQTLGQGPEFLTYFQNEAQLEKSRLLSDRFSAERPKGSFSTLEIQRTEQGDSAMYLCAGLMDTRSGANVLTFGAGSRLTVL.

This clone was found many times. The genes are TRBV30 and TRBJ2-3; D not resolved. V lost 1 base and J lost 6, with 11 bases in between. This CDR3 is 13 amino acids long. CDR1 and CDR2 from the germline V gene are GTSNPN and SVGIG (reference sequence). CDR3 amino acids: CAWSGAATDTQYF. The CDR3 coding sequence is TGTGCCTGGAGTGGGGCAGCGACGGATACGCAGTATTTT.

This clone has at least ten counts. The chain is built from TRBV5-8 and TRBJ2-3; D unresolved. CDR3 length equals 12 residues. The germline V gene has CDR1 SGHTS and CDR2 YDEGEE. V was pared by 1 base and J by 2 bases, with 2 bases between. CDR3 DNA: TGTGCCAGCAGCTTGTTCACAGATACGCAGTATTTT. This gives the protein CASSLFTDTQYF.

This clone came up many times. The V and J genes are TRBV7-9 and TRBJ2-5; no reliable D call. Trimming took off 2 bases at V and 2 bases at J, with 6 bases between the two ends. The CDR3 runs 13 residues. Germline V gene data show CDR1 as SEHNR and CDR2 as FQNEAQ (reference sequence). CDR3 protein: CASSLFVQETQYF. The CDR3 coding sequence is TGTGCCAGCAGCTTATTCGTGCAAGAGACCCAGTACTTC. Full variable domain (remainder filled in from reference TRBV7-9 and TRBJ2-5): DTGVSQNPRHKITKRGQNVTFRCDPISEHNRLYWYRQTLGQGPEFLTYFQNEAQLEKSRLLSDRFSAERPKGSFSTLEIQRTEQGDSAMYLCASSLFVQETQYFGPGTRLLVL.

This clone was observed many times. V and J are TRBV12-3 or TRBV12-4 and TRBJ2-5; D ambiguous. V was cut by 3 bases and J by 2 bases, with 4 bases left in between. The CDR3 spans 12 residues. The CDR3 here is CASSFQQETQYF. DNA of the CDR3: TGTGCCAGCAGTTTCCAACAAGAGACCCAGTACTTC.